Below, one TCR beta chain is given with its context. This record comes from a study of blood T cell repertoires in COVID-19. Study-level information: Acute and convalescent COVID-19 specimens originated in the United States, Italy and Spain. T cells, B-cell-depleted T cells, or PBMCs provided the cDNA or gDNA that served as material.

Data came from immunoSEQ multiplex PCR; TCRdb stores just in-frame clones and leaves some out. The data hold 150,000 to 200,000 clones, with about 81% observed a single time. Looked up from germline, CDR1 is LNHDA and CDR2 is SQIVND (reference sequence). The ends lost 5 bases at V and 1 base at J; junction bases unmatched: 7. The CDR3 extends over 15 amino acids. Sequencing used peripheral blood. The origin of this receptor is a woman in her seventies with acute or convalescent COVID-19. The chain carries TRBV19 and TRBJ1-2, with 7 bases lining up with TRBD1. Here the CDR3 reads CASSFRTGVNYGYTF. In DNA form, the CDR3 reads TGTGCCAGTAGTTTCCGGACAGGAGTTAACTATGGCTACACCTTC.